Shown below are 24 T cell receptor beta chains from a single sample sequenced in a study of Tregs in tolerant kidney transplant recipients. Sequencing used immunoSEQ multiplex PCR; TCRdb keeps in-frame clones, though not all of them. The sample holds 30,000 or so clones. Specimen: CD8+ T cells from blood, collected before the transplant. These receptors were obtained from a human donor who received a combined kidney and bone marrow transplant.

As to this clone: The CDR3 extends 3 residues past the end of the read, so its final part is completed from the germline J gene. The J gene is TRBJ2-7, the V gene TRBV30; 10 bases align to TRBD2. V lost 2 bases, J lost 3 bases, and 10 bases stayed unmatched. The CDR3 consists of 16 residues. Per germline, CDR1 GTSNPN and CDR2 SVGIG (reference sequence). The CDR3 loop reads CAWSKDMGLALYEQYF. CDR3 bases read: TGTGCCTGGAGTAAAGATATGGGACTAGCGCTCTACGAG.

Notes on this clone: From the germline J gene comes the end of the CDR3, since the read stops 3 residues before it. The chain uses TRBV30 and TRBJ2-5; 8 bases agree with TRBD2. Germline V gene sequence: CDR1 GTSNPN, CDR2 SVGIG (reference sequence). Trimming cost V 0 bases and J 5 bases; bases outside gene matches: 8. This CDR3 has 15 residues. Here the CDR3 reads CAWSVLAEVRETQYF. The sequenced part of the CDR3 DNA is TGTGCCTGGAGTGTACTAGCGGAAGTGCGGGAGACC.

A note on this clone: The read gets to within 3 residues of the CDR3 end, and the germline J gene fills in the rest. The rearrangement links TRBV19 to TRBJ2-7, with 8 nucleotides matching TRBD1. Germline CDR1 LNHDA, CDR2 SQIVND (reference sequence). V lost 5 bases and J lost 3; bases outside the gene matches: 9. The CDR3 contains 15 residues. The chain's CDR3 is CASSAQTGAGYEQYF. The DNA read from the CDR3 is TGTGCCAGTAGTGCCCAGACAGGGGCGGGCTACGAG.

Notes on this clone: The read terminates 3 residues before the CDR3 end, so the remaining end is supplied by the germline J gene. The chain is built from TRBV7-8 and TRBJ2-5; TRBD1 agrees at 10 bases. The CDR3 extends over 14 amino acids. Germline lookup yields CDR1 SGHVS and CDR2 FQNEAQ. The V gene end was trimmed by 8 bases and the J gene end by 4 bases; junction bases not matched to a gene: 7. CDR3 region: CASHRDRGGETQYF. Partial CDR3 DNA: TGTGCCAGCCACCGGGACAGGGGAGGAGAGACC.

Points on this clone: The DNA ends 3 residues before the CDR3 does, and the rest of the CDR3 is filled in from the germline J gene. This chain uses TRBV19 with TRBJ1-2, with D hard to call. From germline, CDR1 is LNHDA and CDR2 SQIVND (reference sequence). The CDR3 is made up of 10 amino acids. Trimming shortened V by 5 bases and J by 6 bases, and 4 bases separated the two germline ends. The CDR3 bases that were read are TGTGCCAGTAGTTCGGATGGC. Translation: CASSSDG. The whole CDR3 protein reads CASSSDGYTF.

The CDR3 DNA, read in part, is TGCAGCGTGGCAGGGGGATTAGAGTATGGC. It encodes CSVAGGLEYG. The full CDR3 protein reads CSVAGGLEYGYTF. This chain links TRBV29-1 with TRBJ1-2; 7 bases agree with TRBD1. The read stops 3 residues short of the end of the CDR3; the missing end is completed from the germline J gene. Germline V gene data show CDR1 as SQVTM and CDR2 as ANQGSEA. The V and J ends lost 6 bases and 5 bases, in that order; junction bases with no gene match: 9. CDR3 length: 13 residues.

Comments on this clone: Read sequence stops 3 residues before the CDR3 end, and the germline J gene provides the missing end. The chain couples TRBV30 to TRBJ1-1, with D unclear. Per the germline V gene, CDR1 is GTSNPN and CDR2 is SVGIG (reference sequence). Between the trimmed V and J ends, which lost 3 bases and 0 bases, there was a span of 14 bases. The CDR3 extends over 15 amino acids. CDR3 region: CAWSPGGFMNTEAFF. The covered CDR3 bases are TGTGCCTGGAGCCCCGGCGGGTTTATGAACACTGAA.

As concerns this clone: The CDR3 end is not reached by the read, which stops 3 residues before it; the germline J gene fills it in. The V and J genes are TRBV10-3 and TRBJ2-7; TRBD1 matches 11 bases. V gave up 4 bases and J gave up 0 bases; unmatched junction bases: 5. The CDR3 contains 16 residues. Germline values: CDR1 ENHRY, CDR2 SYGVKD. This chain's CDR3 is CAISGTGGLSSYEQYF. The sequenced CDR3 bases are TGTGCCATCAGTGGGACAGGGGGCCTAAGCTCCTACGAG.

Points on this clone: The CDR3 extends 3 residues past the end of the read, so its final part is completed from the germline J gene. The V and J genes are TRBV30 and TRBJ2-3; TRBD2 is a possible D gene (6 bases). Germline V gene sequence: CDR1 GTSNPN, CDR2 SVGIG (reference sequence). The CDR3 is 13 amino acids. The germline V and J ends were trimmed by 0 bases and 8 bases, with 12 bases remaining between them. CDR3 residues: CAWSVVGEVTQYF. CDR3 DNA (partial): TGTGCCTGGAGTGTAGTAGGGGAGGTTACG.

CDR3 DNA, as far as it was read: TGTGCCAGCTCACCACCGTCTAGCGGGGACAATGAG. This sequence encodes CASSPPSSGDNE. Given in full, the CDR3 is CASSPPSSGDNEQFF. This chain links TRBV18 with TRBJ2-1, with 9 bases matching TRBD2. With the read ending 3 residues before the CDR3 end, the germline J gene is used to fill in that end. Germline-derived CDR1 and CDR2 are KGHSH and LQKENI. The V segment lost 0 bases and the J segment 5 bases; nucleotides outside the gene matches: 2. CDR3 length equals 15 residues.

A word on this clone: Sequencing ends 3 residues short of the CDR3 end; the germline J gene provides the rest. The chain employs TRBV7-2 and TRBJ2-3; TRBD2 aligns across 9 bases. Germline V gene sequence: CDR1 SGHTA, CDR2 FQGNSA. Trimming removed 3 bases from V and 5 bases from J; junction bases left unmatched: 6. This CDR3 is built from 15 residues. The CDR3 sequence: CASSFSGGRGDTQYF. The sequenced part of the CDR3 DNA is TGTGCCAGCAGCTTTAGCGGGGGCCGGGGAGATACG.

The CDR3 is CASSHGTGSGYTF. Partial CDR3 DNA: TGTGCCAGCAGCCACGGGACAGGGTCTGGC. The rearrangement links TRBV11-2 to TRBJ1-2, with 9 bases identical to TRBD1. The read gets to within 3 residues of the CDR3 end, and the germline J gene fills in the rest. CDR1 and CDR2 (germline): SGHAT, FQNNGV. Trimming at V came to 5 bases and at J to 7 bases, leaving 5 bases not matched to a gene. The CDR3 is 13 amino acids. The entire variable domain, with the rest obtained from reference TRBV11-2 and TRBJ1-2, is as follows: EAGVAQSPRYKIIEKRQSVAFWCNPISGHATLYWYQQILGQGPKLLIQFQNNGVVDDSQLPKDRFSAERLKGVDSTLKIQPAKLEDSAVYLCASSHGTGSGYTFGSGTRLTVV.

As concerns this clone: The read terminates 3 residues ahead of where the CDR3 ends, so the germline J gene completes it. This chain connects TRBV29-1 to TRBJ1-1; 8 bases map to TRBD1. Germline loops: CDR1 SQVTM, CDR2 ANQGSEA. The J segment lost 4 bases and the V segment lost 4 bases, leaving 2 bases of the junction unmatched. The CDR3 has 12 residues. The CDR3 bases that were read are TGCAGCGTTGTCACAGGGGGCACTGAA. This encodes CSVVTGGTE. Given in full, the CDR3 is CSVVTGGTEAFF.

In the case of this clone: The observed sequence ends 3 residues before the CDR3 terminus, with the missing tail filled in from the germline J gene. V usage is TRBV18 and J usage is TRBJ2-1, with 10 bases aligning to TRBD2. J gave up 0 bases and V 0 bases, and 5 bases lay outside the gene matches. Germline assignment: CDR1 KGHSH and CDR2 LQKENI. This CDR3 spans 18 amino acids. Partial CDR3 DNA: TGTGCCAGCTCACCACCTGCTAGCGGGGGTCGCTCCTACAATGAG. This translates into CASSPPASGGRSYNE. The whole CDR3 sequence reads CASSPPASGGRSYNEQFF.

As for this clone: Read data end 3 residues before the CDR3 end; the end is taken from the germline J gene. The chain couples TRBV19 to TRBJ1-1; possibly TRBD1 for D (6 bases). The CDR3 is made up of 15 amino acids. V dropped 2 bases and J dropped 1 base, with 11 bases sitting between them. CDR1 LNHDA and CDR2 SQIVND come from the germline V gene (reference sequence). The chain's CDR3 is CASSISPTGNTEAFF. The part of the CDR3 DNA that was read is TGTGCCAGTAGTATATCCCCGACAGGGAACACTGAA.

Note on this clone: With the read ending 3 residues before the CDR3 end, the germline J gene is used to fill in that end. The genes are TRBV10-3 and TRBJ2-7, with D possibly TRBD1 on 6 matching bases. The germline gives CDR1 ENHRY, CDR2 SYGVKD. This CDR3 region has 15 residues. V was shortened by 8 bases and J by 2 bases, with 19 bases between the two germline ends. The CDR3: CAILEGPGQPYEQYF. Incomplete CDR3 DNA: TGTGCCATCCTAGAAGGACCGGGACAACCCTACGAG.

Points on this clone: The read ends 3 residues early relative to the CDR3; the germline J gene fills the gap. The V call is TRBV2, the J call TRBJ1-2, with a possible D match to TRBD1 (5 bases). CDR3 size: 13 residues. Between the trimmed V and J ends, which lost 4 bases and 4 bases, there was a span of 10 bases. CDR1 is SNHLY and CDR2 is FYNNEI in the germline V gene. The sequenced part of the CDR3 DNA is TGTGCCAGCAGTGGGCGGGGGACCTATGGC. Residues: CASSGRGTYG. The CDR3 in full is CASSGRGTYGYTF.

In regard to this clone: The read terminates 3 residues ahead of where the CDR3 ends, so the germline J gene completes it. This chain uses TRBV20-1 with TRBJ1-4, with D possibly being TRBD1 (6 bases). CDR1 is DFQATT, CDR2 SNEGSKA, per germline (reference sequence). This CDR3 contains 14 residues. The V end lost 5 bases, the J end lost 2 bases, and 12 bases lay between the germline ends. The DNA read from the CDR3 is TGCAGTGCTGCAGGGGACACCACTAATGAAAAA. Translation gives CSAAGDTTNEK. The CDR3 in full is CSAAGDTTNEKLFF.

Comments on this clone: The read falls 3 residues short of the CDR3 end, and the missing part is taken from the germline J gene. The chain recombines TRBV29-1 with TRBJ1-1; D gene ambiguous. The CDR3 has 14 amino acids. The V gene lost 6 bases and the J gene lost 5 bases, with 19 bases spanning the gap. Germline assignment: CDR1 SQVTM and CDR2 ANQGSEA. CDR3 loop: CSVLLADTGTEAFF. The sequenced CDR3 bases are TGCAGCGTCCTCCTGGCGGATACGGGGACTGAA.

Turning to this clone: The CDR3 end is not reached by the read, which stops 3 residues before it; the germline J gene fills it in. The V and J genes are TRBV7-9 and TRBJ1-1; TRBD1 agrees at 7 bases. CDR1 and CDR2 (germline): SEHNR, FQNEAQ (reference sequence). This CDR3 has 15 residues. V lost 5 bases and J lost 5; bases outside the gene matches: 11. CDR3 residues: CASSQNDRVRTEAFF. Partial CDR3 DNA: TGTGCCAGCAGCCAAAACGACAGGGTCCGAACTGAA. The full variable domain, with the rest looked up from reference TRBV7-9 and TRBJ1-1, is DTGVSQNPRHKITKRGQNVTFRCDPISEHNRLYWYRQTLGQGPEFLTYFQNEAQLEKSRLLSDRFSAERPKGSFSTLEIQRTEQGDSAMYLCASSQNDRVRTEAFFGQGTRLTVV.

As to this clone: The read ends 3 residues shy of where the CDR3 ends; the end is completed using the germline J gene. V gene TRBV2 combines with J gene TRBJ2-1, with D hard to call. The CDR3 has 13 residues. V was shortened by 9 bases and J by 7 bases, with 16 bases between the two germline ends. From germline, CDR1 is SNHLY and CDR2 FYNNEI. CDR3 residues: CARTDVEKNEQFF. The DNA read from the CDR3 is TGTGCCAGGACTGATGTGGAAAAGAATGAG.

CDR3 protein: CASSIGDSTLNTEAFF. CDR3 DNA (partial): TGTGCCAGTAGTATAGGGGACAGCACTTTGAACACTGAA. The V gene is TRBV19, the J gene TRBJ1-1; 7 bases are a match to TRBD1. The sequence runs out 3 residues before the end of the CDR3; the remainder is reconstructed from the germline J gene. The length of the CDR3 is 16 residues. Per the germline V gene, CDR1 is LNHDA and CDR2 is SQIVND (reference sequence). J gave up 0 bases and V 1 base, and 5 bases lay outside the gene matches.

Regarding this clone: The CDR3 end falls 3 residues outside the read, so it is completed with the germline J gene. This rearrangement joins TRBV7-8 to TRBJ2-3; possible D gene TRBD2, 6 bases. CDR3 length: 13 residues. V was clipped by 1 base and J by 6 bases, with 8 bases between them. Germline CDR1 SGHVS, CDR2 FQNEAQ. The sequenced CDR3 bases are TGTGCCAGCAGCTTAGGACGGGGGGATACG. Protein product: CASSLGRGDT. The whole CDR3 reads CASSLGRGDTQYF.

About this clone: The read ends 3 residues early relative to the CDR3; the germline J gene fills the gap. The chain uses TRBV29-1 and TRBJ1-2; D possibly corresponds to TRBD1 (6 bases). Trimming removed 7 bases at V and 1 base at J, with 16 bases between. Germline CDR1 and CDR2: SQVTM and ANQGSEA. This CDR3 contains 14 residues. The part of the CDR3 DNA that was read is TGCAGCGCCTCAGGACAGCCGATTAACTATGGC. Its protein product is CSASGQPINYG. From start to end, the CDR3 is CSASGQPINYGYTF.